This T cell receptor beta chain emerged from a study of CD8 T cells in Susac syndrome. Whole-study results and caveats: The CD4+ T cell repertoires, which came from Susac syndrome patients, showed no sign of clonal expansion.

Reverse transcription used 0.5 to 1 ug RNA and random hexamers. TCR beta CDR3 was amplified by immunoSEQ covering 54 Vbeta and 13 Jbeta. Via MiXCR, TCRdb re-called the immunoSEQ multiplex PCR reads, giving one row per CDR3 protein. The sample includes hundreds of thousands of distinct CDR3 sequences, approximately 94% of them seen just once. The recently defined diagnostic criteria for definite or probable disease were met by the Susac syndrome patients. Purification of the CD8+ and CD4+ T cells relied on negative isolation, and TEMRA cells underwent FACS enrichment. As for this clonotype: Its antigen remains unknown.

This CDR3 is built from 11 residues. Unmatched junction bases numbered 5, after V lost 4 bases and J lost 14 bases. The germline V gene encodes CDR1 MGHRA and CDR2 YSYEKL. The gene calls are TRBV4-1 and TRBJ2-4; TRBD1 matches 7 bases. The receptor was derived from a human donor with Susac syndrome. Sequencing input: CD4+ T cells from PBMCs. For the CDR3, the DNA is TGCGCCAGCAGCCGGGACAGCGTGAAGTACTTC. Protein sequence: CASSRDSVKYF.